Below, 13 T cell receptor beta chains from the same sample are listed, as sequenced in a study of blood T cell repertoires in COVID-19. Here immunoSEQ multiplex PCR was the method, and the copy in TCRdb shows in-frame clones only, minus some. In the table there are almost 300,000 clones, around 87% of which are singletons. Sequenced material: peripheral blood. The receptors derive from a man between 65 and 85 years old with acute or convalescent COVID-19.

CDR3 sequence (DNA): TGTGCCAGCAGTTTAACGGTTAATGAAAAACTGTTTTTT. Protein product: CASSLTVNEKLFF. The chain links TRBV12-3 or TRBV12-4 to TRBJ1-4; D ambiguous. Trimming took 2 bases from V and 4 from J, leaving 5 bases between them. This CDR3 has 13 residues.

This clone was observed a single time. The V gene is TRBV10-3, the J gene TRBJ2-6; tentative D call: TRBD1 (5 bases). The germline V gene encodes CDR1 ENHRY and CDR2 SYGVKD. This CDR3 is built from 15 residues. Trimming cost V 2 bases and J 0 bases, with 5 bases left between them. The CDR3 sequence: CAISETGSGANVLTF. The DNA of the CDR3 is TGTGCCATCAGTGAGACAGGCTCTGGGGCCAACGTCCTGACTTTC.

Only a few counts were recorded for this clone. This chain joins TRBV19 and TRBJ1-3, with D unresolved. This CDR3 has 14 amino acids. V lost 7 bases, J lost 4 bases, and 14 bases lay in between. Germline CDR1 and CDR2: LNHDA and SQIVND (reference sequence). In DNA form, the CDR3 reads TGTGCCAGTACGAGGTTGCCGAGGGGAAACACCATATATTTT. Its protein is CASTRLPRGNTIYF.

This clone was seen more than once but under ten times. The rearrangement uses TRBV28 and TRBJ1-3; 8 bases align to TRBD1. The V and J ends lost 4 bases and 2 bases, in that order; junction bases with no gene match: 1. The V gene's germline CDR1 is MDHEN and CDR2 SYDVKM. This CDR3 is built from 14 residues. The CDR3 bases are TGTGCCAGCAGTTCGACAGGGGCTGGAAACACCATATATTTT. Amino acid sequence: CASSSTGAGNTIYF.

The V gene is TRBV7-8, the J gene TRBJ1-2; D is unresolved. Germline CDR1 SGHVS, CDR2 FQNEAQ. The CDR3 extends over 13 amino acids. Trimming cost V 1 base and J 4 bases, with 7 bases left between them. This CDR3 reads CASSLVYSYGYTF. The CDR3 DNA follows: TGTGCCAGCAGCTTAGTGTACAGCTATGGCTACACCTTC.

The CDR3 DNA sequence: TGCGCCAGCACTATAGGAGGGCACGGCGAGCAGTACTTC. Its protein product is CASTIGGHGEQYF. The chain carries TRBV10-2 and TRBJ2-7; D is possibly TRBD2 (6 bases). The length of the CDR3 is 13 residues. Germline V gene data show CDR1 as WSHSY and CDR2 as SAAADI. Trimming shortened V by 7 bases and J by 6 bases, and 16 bases separated the two germline ends.

This sequence joins TRBV28 and TRBJ2-1; D may be TRBD1 (6 bases). The CDR3 runs 15 residues. Germline values: CDR1 MDHEN, CDR2 SYDVKM. V was cut by 6 bases and J by 6 bases, with 18 bases left in between. The CDR3 coding sequence is TGTGCCAGCAGACTCAGGGGTTTCAAGGGCAATGAGCAGTTCTTC. Amino acid sequence: CASRLRGFKGNEQFF.

The rearrangement joins TRBV19 to TRBJ1-2; D ambiguous. The CDR3 runs to 13 residues. V was pared by 5 bases and J by 0 bases, with 7 bases between. From germline, CDR1 is LNHDA and CDR2 SQIVND (reference sequence). CDR3 DNA: TGTGCCAGTAGTGTAGCGGCTAACTATGGCTACACCTTC. The encoded protein is CASSVAANYGYTF.

The chain uses TRBV24-1 and TRBJ1-4; 9 bases match TRBD1. Germline V CDR1 and CDR2: KGHDR, SFDVKD. The CDR3 totals 15 residues. The V gene end was trimmed by 2 bases and the J gene end by 10 bases; junction bases not matched to a gene: 7. CDR3 DNA sequence: TGTGCCACCAGTGATTCGGGACAGGGCCCCGCAAAACTGTTTTTT. The encoded protein is CATSDSGQGPAKLFF.

This chain uses TRBV3-1 (or the pseudogene TRBV3-2) with TRBJ1-3; D unclear. The CDR3 has 16 amino acids. Germline assignment: CDR1 LGHDT and CDR2 YNNKEL (reference sequence). V shed 2 bases and J shed 4 bases, with 15 bases lying between them. The CDR3, as DNA: TGTGCCAGCAGCCAAAGTTTTGGAGGGTGGGGAAACACCATATATTTT. Translated: CASSQSFGGWGNTIYF.

The chain joins TRBV24-1 to TRBJ1-5, with D possibly TRBD1 on 5 matching bases. V was shortened by 4 bases and J by 0 bases, with 6 bases between the two germline ends. Germline CDR1 KGHDR, CDR2 SFDVKD. There are 14 residues in the CDR3. The CDR3 DNA reads as TGTGCCACCAGTGAGGGGCATAGCAATCAGCCCCAGCATTTT. This translates into CATSEGHSNQPQHF.

The chain combines TRBV28 with TRBJ2-5; 7 nucleotides align to TRBD1. The V gene's germline CDR1 is MDHEN and CDR2 SYDVKM. Germline trimming cut 5 bases from V and 2 bases from J; bases unmatched to any gene: 5. The CDR3 spans 14 residues. CDR3 in amino acids: CASSQGQIQETQYF. The CDR3 DNA reads as TGTGCCAGCAGTCAGGGACAGATTCAAGAGACCCAGTACTTC. The complete variable domain, with remaining parts taken from reference TRBV28 and TRBJ2-5, reads DVKVTQSSRYLVKRTGEKVFLECVQDMDHENMFWYRQDPGLGLRLIYFSYDVKMKEKGDIPEGYSVSREKKERFSLILESASTNQTSMYLCASSQGQIQETQYFGPGTRLLVL.

This sequence joins TRBV7-2 and TRBJ1-1, with D unresolved. The CDR3 sequence is 13 residues long. The germline gives CDR1 SGHTA, CDR2 FQGNSA. The V gene lost 1 base and the J gene lost 0 bases, with 3 bases spanning the gap. The CDR3 region has the DNA TGTGCCAGCAGCTTAGTCGTGAACACTGAAGCTTTCTTT. It specifies CASSLVVNTEAFF.